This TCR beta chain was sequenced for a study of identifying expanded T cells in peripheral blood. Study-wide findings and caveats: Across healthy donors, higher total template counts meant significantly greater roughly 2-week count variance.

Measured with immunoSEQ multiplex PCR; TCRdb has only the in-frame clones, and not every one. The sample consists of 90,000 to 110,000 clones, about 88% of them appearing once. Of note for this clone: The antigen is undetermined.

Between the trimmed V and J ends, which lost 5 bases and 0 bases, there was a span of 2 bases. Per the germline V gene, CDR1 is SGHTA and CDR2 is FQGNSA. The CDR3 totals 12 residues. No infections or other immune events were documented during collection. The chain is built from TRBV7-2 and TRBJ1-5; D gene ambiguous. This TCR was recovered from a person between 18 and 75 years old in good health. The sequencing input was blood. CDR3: CASSASNQPQHF. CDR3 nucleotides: TGTGCCAGCAGCGCTAGCAATCAGCCCCAGCATTTT.